The text below deals with one TCR beta chain. The antigen remains undetermined. The CDR3 length is 12 residues. Germline V gene sequence: CDR1 MNHEY, CDR2 SMNVEV (reference sequence). Between the trimmed V and J ends, which lost 7 bases and 5 bases, there was a span of 12 bases. In TCRdb, the reads were re-called with MiXCR into one record per CDR3 protein. This sample has approximately 990,000 distinct CDR3 sequences, with roughly 30% found just once. These data belong to a study of T cell repertoires in cytomegalovirus infection. Findings and limits, study-wide: The ex vivo response showed dominance by HLA-C-restricted CMV-specific TCR beta clonotypes. Frequencies of public TCR beta families were cumulated, and this identified carriers of CMV plus the relevant HLA.

This receptor was obtained from a human donor in good health (CMV status not recorded). Some clones in this sample may be carry-over from other donors' samples. Source: cultured CD8+ T cells from PBMCs, taken from culture after CMV antigen stimulation. The chain is built from TRBV27 and TRBJ2-7, with D possibly matching TRBD1 (6 bases). The chain's CDR3 is CASTGVSHEQYF. In nucleotides, the CDR3 is TGTGCCAGCACAGGGGTTTCCCACGAGCAGTACTTC.